These 26 T cell receptor beta chains share one sample of origin, sequenced in a study of human T cells and chemical hapten exposure. Time point reported: pre-sensitization, week 0. Regarding treatment: therapeutic diphenylcyclopropenone sensitization with weekly scalp DPC. TCRdb independently ran MiXCR on the RACE reads; one entry per CDR3 protein. Here the sample spans under 400,000 distinct CDR3 sequences, 4.5% to 6% being singletons. The input for sequencing was whole blood, taken in connection with sensitization to the hapten diphenylcyclopropenone (DPC). Receptors originate from a woman aged 45-65 years with alopecia areata. Some clones in this sample may be carry-over from other donors' samples.

This clonotype showed up many times. The chain joins TRBV25-1 to TRBJ1-1; tentatively, D is TRBD1 (6 bases). CDR1 and CDR2 from the germline V gene are MGHDK and SYGVNS. Trimming cost V 4 bases and J 10 bases, with 13 bases left between them. This CDR3 has 12 residues. This chain's CDR3 is CASSAGTWAAFF. The CDR3 coding sequence is TGTGCCAGCAGTGCCGGGACATGGGCAGCTTTCTTT.

This clonotype was picked up a small number of times. The V gene is TRBV10-3, the J gene TRBJ1-2; D ambiguous. CDR3 size: 13 residues. Germline-derived CDR1 and CDR2 are ENHRY and SYGVKD. The V end lost 8 bases, the J end lost 5 bases, and 15 bases lay between the germline ends. Here the CDR3 reads CAIGRNEGYGYTF. In DNA, the CDR3 is TGTGCCATCGGTAGGAACGAAGGATATGGCTACACCTTC.

This clonotype was picked up a small number of times. The chain has TRBV20-1 and TRBJ1-1; D remains unclear. The CDR3 has 12 residues. The germline V and J ends were trimmed by 4 bases and 1 base, with 7 bases remaining between them. Germline CDR1 reads DFQATT; CDR2 reads SNEGSKA (reference sequence). CDR3 sequence: CSAMDPNTEAFF. CDR3 bases: TGCAGTGCTATGGATCCGAACACTGAAGCTTTCTTT.

As concerns this clonotype: One end of the junction varies from germline; a read error may be responsible. This sequence joins TRBV7-9 and TRBJ2-3, with D unclear. This CDR3 has 18 residues. CDR1 is SEHNR, CDR2 FQNEAQ, per germline (reference sequence). In nucleotides, the CDR3 is TGTGTCAGCAGCCCAACGGGTGGTACTGGACCAACCACAGATACGCAGTATTTT. Its protein product is CVSSPTGGTGPTTDTQYF.

This clonotype was picked up many times. The CDR3 coding sequence is TGTGCCAGCTCGCGGACTCCGATGAACACTGAAGCTTTCTTT. It codes for CASSRTPMNTEAFF. The chain combines TRBV5-5 with TRBJ1-1; no definite D call. The CDR3 is 14 residues long. V was pared by 7 bases and J by 0 bases, with 13 bases between. Germline CDR1 SGHKS, CDR2 YYEKEE (reference sequence).

Written as DNA, the CDR3 is TGCAGTGCTAGCCCACCAGGGCAGTACTTC. This codes for CSASPPGQYF. The chain joins TRBV20-1 to TRBJ2-7; D gene unclear. The CDR3 totals 10 residues. Germline lookup yields CDR1 DFQATT and CDR2 SNEGSKA (reference sequence). Trimming pared 3 bases from V and 9 bases from J, leaving 9 bases between.

The chain carries TRBV6-2 or TRBV6-3 and TRBJ1-5, with unresolved D. Germline CDR1 and CDR2: MNHEY and SVGEGT. The CDR3 runs 15 residues. The V end lost 6 bases, the J end lost 2 bases, and 14 bases lay between the germline ends. The CDR3 sequence is CASSPAGWRNQPQHF. The CDR3 DNA sequence: TGTGCCAGCAGCCCGGCGGGCTGGCGCAATCAGCCCCAGCATTTT.

This clonotype has a count of ten or more. The V and J genes are TRBV12-3 or TRBV12-4 and TRBJ2-1, with TRBD2 matching 11 bases. CDR3 size: 15 residues. V was pared by 5 bases and J by 7 bases, with 7 bases of the junction left unmatched. The DNA of the CDR3 is TGTGCCAGCAGTAAACCGACTAGCGGGGTTAATGAGCAGTTCTTC. It encodes CASSKPTSGVNEQFF.

This clonotype was picked up many times. The genes are TRBV27 and TRBJ2-7; 9 nucleotides line up with TRBD2. This CDR3 spans 15 amino acids. Germline lookup yields CDR1 MNHEY and CDR2 SMNVEV (reference sequence). Losses at the gene ends were 1 base for V and 2 bases for J; bases not matched to a gene: 3. The CDR3 DNA sequence: TGTGCCAGCAGTTTATACCTAGCGGGGCCCTACGAGCAGTACTTC. Its translation: CASSLYLAGPYEQYF.

This chain uses TRBV7-3 with TRBJ2-1, with 7 bases identical to TRBD2. Germline V gene sequence: CDR1 SGHTA, CDR2 FQGTGA. J lost 5 bases, V lost 3 bases, and 4 bases had no gene match. The CDR3 covers 14 residues. The CDR3, as DNA: TGTGCCAGCAGCTTTTATGGGGGGGACAATGAGCAGTTCTTC. Its protein product is CASSFYGGDNEQFF.

This chain joins TRBV5-1 and TRBJ2-3; D gene unclear. Germline loops: CDR1 SGHRS, CDR2 YFSETQ. This CDR3 is built from 14 residues. V lost 0 bases and J 4 bases, leaving 9 bases between the germline ends. CDR3 residues: CASSLAGPSDTQYF. The CDR3, as DNA: TGCGCCAGCAGCTTGGCGGGTCCGTCAGATACGCAGTATTTT. Looking up the rest from reference TRBV5-1 and TRBJ2-3 gives the full variable domain: KAGVTQTPRYLIKTRGQQVTLSCSPISGHRSVSWYQQTPGQGLQFLFEYFSETQRNKGNFPGRFSGRQFSNSRSEMNVSTLELGDSALYLCASSLAGPSDTQYFGPGTRLTVL.

This chain links TRBV12-5 with TRBJ2-7; 8 bases fit TRBD1. This CDR3 is built from 12 residues. Trimming at V came to 1 base and at J to 7 bases, leaving 0 bases not matched to a gene. Germline V gene lookup returns CDR1 LGHNT and CDR2 FRNRAP. CDR3 residues: CASGLGDREQYF. For the CDR3, the DNA is TGTGCTAGTGGTTTGGGGGACAGGGAGCAGTACTTC. Combining the CDR3 with reference TRBV12-5 and TRBJ2-7 gives the whole variable domain DARVTQTPRHKVTEMGQEVTMRCQPILGHNTVFWYRQTMMQGLELLAYFRNRAPLDDSGMPKDRFSAEMPDATLATLKIQPSEPRDSAVYFCASGLGDREQYFGPGTRLTVT.

This clonotype was seen many times. The chain couples TRBV3-1 to TRBJ1-3; D is unresolved. CDR3 length equals 15 residues. Germline assignment: CDR1 LGHDT and CDR2 YNNKEL (reference sequence). Trimming stripped 4 bases from V and 0 bases from J, with 10 bases between. The CDR3 loop reads CASSPSQFSGNTIYF. The CDR3, as DNA: TGTGCCAGCAGCCCTTCACAATTCTCTGGAAACACCATATATTTT.

The chain employs TRBV12-3 or TRBV12-4 and TRBJ1-5, with D perhaps TRBD1 (5 bases). The V gene lost 6 bases and the J gene lost 4 bases, with 16 bases spanning the gap. This CDR3 comprises 15 residues. For the CDR3, the DNA is TGTGCCAGCAGGGTCCCAGGGACTCCAAATCAGCCCCAGCATTTT. Residues: CASRVPGTPNQPQHF.

The chain employs TRBV27 and TRBJ1-6; a possible D gene is TRBD1 (6 bases). This CDR3 has 15 residues. The germline V gene has CDR1 MNHEY and CDR2 SMNVEV (reference sequence). Trimming cost V 5 bases and J 5 bases, with 13 bases left between them. The DNA for the CDR3 is TGTGCCAGCAGTCGGAGGACAGCGGATAATTCACCCCTCCACTTT. It specifies CASSRRTADNSPLHF.

A few counts support this clonotype. The V gene is TRBV20-1, the J gene TRBJ2-3; TRBD2 agrees at 8 bases. The CDR3 runs to 15 residues. With 2 bases clipped from V and 1 base from J, the junction kept 5 bases outside the gene matches. Germline lookup yields CDR1 DFQATT and CDR2 SNEGSKA (reference sequence). The chain's CDR3 is CSARMAGGGTDTQYF. The CDR3 nucleotides read TGCAGTGCTAGAATGGCGGGGGGAGGCACAGATACGCAGTATTTT.

This clonotype came up many times. The V gene is TRBV12-3 or TRBV12-4, the J gene TRBJ1-2; TRBD1 matches at 8 bases. The CDR3 consists of 11 residues. V shed 9 bases, J shed 8 bases, and the junction held 5 bases outside the gene matches. This CDR3 reads CASRQGYGYTF. For the CDR3, the DNA is TGTGCCAGTCGACAGGGGTACGGCTACACCTTC.

This clonotype has at least ten counts. The rearrangement joins TRBV5-1 to TRBJ2-3, with TRBD1 matching 8 bases. Germline V gene data show CDR1 as SGHRS and CDR2 as YFSETQ. Trimming took 4 bases from V and 6 from J; bases not matched to a gene: 7. CDR3 size: 14 residues. CDR3 residues: CASSPDRARDTQYF. The CDR3 region has the DNA TGCGCCAGCAGCCCGGACAGGGCGAGGGATACGCAGTATTTT.

This clonotype has more than one count but fewer than ten. V gene TRBV20-1 combines with J gene TRBJ1-2; D is undetermined. Trimming shortened V by 2 bases and J by 4 bases, and 14 bases separated the two germline ends. The CDR3 loop spans 14 amino acids. Germline V CDR1 and CDR2: DFQATT, SNEGSKA (reference sequence). The CDR3 DNA reads as TGCAGTGCTAGAAACGCGGGGAGCGCCTATGGCTACACCTTC. This encodes CSARNAGSAYGYTF.

This clonotype appeared a few times. The V call is TRBV7-9, the J call TRBJ1-2; D remains unclear. The CDR3 contains 12 residues. Germline V lookup: CDR1 SEHNR, CDR2 FQNEAQ (reference sequence). The V end lost 1 base, the J end lost 9 bases, and 9 bases lay between the germline ends. The DNA of the CDR3 is TGTGCCAGCAGCTTAGTTCGCGAAAGCTACACCTTC. Residues: CASSLVRESYTF.

This clonotype was observed at least ten times. The V call is TRBV9, the J call TRBJ2-5; 11 nucleotides match TRBD2. Germline V gives CDR1 SGDLS, CDR2 YYNGEE. V lost 4 bases to trimming and J lost 3 bases; unmatched junction nucleotides: 5. The CDR3 is made up of 15 amino acids. The chain's CDR3 is CASSIPTSGKETQYF. The CDR3 coding sequence is TGTGCCAGCAGCATCCCGACTAGCGGGAAAGAGACCCAGTACTTC. Full variable domain (outside the CDR3, taken from reference TRBV9 and TRBJ2-5): DSGVTQTPKHLITATGQRVTLRCSPRSGDLSVYWYQQSLDQGLQFLIQYYNGEERAKGNILERFSAQQFPDLHSELNLSSLELGDSALYFCASSIPTSGKETQYFGPGTRLLVL.

This clonotype has more than one count but fewer than ten. The chain employs TRBV5-4 and TRBJ1-2, with TRBD1 identical over 7 bases. Germline CDR1 reads SGHNT; CDR2 reads YYREEE (reference sequence). This CDR3 comprises 14 residues. Trimming at V came to 5 bases and at J to 10 bases, leaving 14 bases not matched to a gene. The CDR3 DNA reads as TGTGCCAGCAGAAATCCCACAGGGGAGCTGTACTACACCTTC. Translation gives CASRNPTGELYYTF.

The chain links TRBV2 to TRBJ1-1; tentative D call: TRBD1 (6 bases). The CDR3 totals 15 residues. V lost 6 bases, J lost 0 bases, and 14 bases lay in between. Germline CDR1 and CDR2: SNHLY and FYNNEI. The CDR3 DNA reads as TGTGCCAGCAGCCCTAACAGGGTCCTGAACACTGAAGCTTTCTTT. Its translation: CASSPNRVLNTEAFF.

This clonotype turned up a few times. The rearrangement links TRBV7-9 to TRBJ2-3, with a weak D call TRBD2 (6 bases). The germline V and J ends were trimmed by 0 bases and 6 bases, with 10 bases remaining between them. Germline V gene sequence: CDR1 SEHNR, CDR2 FQNEAQ (reference sequence). This CDR3 is 14 amino acids long. CDR3 sequence reads: CASSLAGDSDTQYF. As DNA, the CDR3 is TGTGCCAGCAGCTTAGCTGGGGACTCCGATACGCAGTATTTT.

The sample holds a few counts of this clonotype. The chain combines TRBV28 with TRBJ1-5; 9 bases agree with TRBD1. The CDR3 sequence is 16 residues long. CDR1 is MDHEN and CDR2 is SYDVKM in the germline V gene. Trimming cost V 2 bases and J 6 bases; bases outside gene matches: 8. CDR3 region: CASSLPGQGLGQPQHF. CDR3 DNA sequence: TGTGCCAGCAGTTTACCGGGACAGGGTCTGGGTCAGCCCCAGCATTTT. Full variable domain (remainder filled in from reference TRBV28 and TRBJ1-5): DVKVTQSSRYLVKRTGEKVFLECVQDMDHENMFWYRQDPGLGLRLIYFSYDVKMKEKGDIPEGYSVSREKKERFSLILESASTNQTSMYLCASSLPGQGLGQPQHFGDGTRLSIL.

The rearrangement links TRBV20-1 to TRBJ2-3; no firm D call. This CDR3 contains 13 residues. Germline V lookup: CDR1 DFQATT, CDR2 SNEGSKA (reference sequence). The V end lost 5 bases, the J end lost 2 bases, and 11 bases lay between the germline ends. The DNA for the CDR3 is TGCAGTGCTGTCTCGGCAAACACAGATACGCAGTATTTT. This translates into CSAVSANTDTQYF.